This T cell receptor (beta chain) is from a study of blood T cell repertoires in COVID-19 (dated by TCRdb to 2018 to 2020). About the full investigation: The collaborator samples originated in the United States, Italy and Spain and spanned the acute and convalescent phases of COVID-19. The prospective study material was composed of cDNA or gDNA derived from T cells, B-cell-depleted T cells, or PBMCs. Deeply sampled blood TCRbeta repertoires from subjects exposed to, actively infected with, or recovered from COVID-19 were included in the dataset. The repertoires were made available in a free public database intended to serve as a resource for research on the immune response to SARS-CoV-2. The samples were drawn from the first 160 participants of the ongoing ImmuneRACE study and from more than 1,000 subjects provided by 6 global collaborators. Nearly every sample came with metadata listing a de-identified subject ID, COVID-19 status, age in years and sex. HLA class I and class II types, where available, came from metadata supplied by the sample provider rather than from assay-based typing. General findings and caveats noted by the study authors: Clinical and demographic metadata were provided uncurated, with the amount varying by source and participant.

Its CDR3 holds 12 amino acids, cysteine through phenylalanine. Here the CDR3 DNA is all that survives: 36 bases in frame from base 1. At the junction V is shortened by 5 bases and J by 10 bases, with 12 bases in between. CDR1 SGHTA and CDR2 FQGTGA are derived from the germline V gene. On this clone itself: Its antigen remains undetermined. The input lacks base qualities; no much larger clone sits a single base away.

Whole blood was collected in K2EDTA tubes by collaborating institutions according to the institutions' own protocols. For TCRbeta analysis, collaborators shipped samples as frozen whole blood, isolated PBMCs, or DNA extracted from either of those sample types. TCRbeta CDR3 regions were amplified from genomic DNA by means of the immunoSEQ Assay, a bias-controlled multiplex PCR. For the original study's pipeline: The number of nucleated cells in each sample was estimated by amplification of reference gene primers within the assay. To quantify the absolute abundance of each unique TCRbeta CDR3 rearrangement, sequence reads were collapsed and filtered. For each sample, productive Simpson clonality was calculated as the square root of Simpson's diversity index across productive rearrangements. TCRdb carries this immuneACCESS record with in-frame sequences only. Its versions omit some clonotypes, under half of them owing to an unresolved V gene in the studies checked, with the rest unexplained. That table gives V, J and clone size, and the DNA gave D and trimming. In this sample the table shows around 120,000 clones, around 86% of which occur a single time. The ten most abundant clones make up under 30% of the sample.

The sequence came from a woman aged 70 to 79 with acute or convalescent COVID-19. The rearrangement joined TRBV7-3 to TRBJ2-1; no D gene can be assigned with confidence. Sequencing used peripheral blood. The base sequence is TGTGCCAGCAGCCCCCAGTCAGGAGAGCAGTTCTTC. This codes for CASSPQSGEQFF.